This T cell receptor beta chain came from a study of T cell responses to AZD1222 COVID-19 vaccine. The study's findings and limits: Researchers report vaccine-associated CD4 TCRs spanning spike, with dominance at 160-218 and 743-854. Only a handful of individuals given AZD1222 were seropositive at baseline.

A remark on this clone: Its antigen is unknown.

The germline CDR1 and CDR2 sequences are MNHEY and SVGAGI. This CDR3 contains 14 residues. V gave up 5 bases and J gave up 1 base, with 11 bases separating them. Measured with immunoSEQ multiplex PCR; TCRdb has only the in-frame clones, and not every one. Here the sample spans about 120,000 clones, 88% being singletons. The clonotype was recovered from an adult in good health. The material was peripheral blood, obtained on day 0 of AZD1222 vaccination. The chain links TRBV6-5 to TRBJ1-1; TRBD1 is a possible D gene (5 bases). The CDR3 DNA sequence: TGTGCCAGCAGTCCGGGACGGCAGAACACTGAAGCTTTCTTT. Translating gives CASSPGRQNTEAFF.